Below, one T cell receptor (beta chain) is given with its context. Its antigen is currently unknown. The time point denotes: pre-sensitization, week 0. Treatment described: therapeutic diphenylcyclopropenone sensitization with weekly scalp DPC. Trimming took off 6 bases at V and 4 bases at J, with 10 bases between the two ends. CDR1 is DFQATT and CDR2 is SNEGSKA in the germline V gene (reference sequence). The CDR3 runs to 12 residues. These data are taken from a study of human T cells and chemical hapten exposure. General study points: Clustering by CDR3 similarity yielded significantly more large clusters from expanded TCRs than controls.

TCRdb independently ran MiXCR on the RACE reads; one entry per CDR3 protein. The sample consists of under 200,000 distinct CDR3 sequences, around 30% of them appearing once. This specimen consisted of whole blood, obtained in connection with sensitization to the hapten diphenylcyclopropenone (DPC). The source of this sequence is a woman in her thirties with alopecia areata. Some clones in this sample may be carry-over from other donors' samples. The chain combines TRBV20-1 with TRBJ1-5; D is unresolved. CDR3 in DNA: TGCAGTGCCGGCTACCAAAATCAGCCCCAGCATTTT. It yields the protein CSAGYQNQPQHF.